A selection of T cell receptor beta chains follows, all from one sample in a study of CD8+ T cells in alopecia areata. The method was immunoSEQ multiplex PCR; TCRdb's version includes in-frame clones alone and lacks a portion of them. The table shows around 97,000 clones, with just over 85% occurring only once. The source material was CD8+ T cells sorted from blood, sampled at roughly week 30, from a patient treated with tofacitinib. The source is a human donor with alopecia areata. CDR3s include the opening cysteine and the closing phenylalanine or tryptophan. D genes are given only for firm matches. Size tells how often a clone was seen (once, few, many) or the class of an expanded clone, and some rows leave it out.

V	J	D	size	DNA	CDR3
TRBV4-1	TRBJ2-7	TRBD1	.	TGCGCCAGCAGCCAGGGACAGGGGGCCTACGAGCAGTACTTC	CASSQGQGAYEQYF
TRBV7-2	TRBJ2-7	.	.	TGTGCCAGCAGCTTAGACAGCTCCTACGAGCAGTACTTC	CASSLDSSYEQYF
TRBV4-1	TRBJ1-1	.	.	TGCGCCAGCAGCCACGGGGGAGGAATGAACACTGAAGCTTTCTTT	CASSHGGGMNTEAFF
TRBV27	TRBJ1-4	.	.	TGTGCCAGCAGCCACGCGGGGAAAAAACTGTTTTTT	CASSHAGKKLFF
TRBV28	TRBJ2-7	.	.	TGTGCCAGCAGTTGGATCAGGGAGACCTACGAGCAGTACTTC	CASSWIRETYEQYF
TRBV29-1	TRBJ2-6	TRBD1	.	TGCAGCGTTGAATCATCAGGGGACAGGGAGGGTGGAGCTGGGGCCAACGCCCTGACTTTC	CSVESSGDREGGAGANALTF
TRBV4-1	TRBJ1-5	.	.	TGCGCCAGCAGCGGGTTGGAGAATCAGCCCCAGCATTTT	CASSGLENQPQHF
TRBV10-3	TRBJ2-1	TRBD2	.	TGTGCCATCAGTGGGGGACTAGCGGGGTACAATGAGCAGTTCTTC	CAISGGLAGYNEQFF
TRBV27	TRBJ2-7	TRBD2	.	TGTGCCAGCAGTTTACTAGCGGGGGAGTCCTACGAGCAGTACTTC	CASSLLAGESYEQYF
TRBV5-6	TRBJ2-3	TRBD2	.	TGTGCCAGCAGCTTGGCCTTAGCGGGAATCACAGATACGCAGTATTTT	CASSLALAGITDTQYF
TRBV29-1	TRBJ2-2	TRBD1	few	TGCAGCGTGGTCAGACAGGGCGGGGAGCTGTTTTTT	CSVVRQGGELFF
TRBV7-3	TRBJ2-7	.	.	TGTGCCAGCAGCCCTTTCTTGGGGGACGAGCAGTACTTC	CASSPFLGDEQYF
TRBV5-6	TRBJ2-5	.	.	TGTGCCAGCAGCCCCGCCGCGACGTACGAGACCCAGTACTTC	CASSPAATYETQYF
TRBV14	TRBJ2-7	TRBD2	.	TGTGCCAGCAGCCAAGATCGGGTCGGGAGGGGCTCCTACGAGCAGTACTTC	CASSQDRVGRGSYEQYF
TRBV7-8	TRBJ2-1	.	few	TGTGCCAGCAGCTTTCGGGAAGCGACAGTCAGGTCCTACAATGAGCAGTTCTTC	CASSFREATVRSYNEQFF
TRBV7-9	TRBJ1-2	.	.	TGTGCCAGCAGCTTAGTCCTATACTATGGCTACACCTTC	CASSLVLYYGYTF
TRBV30	TRBJ2-3	TRBD2	.	TGTGCCTGCGAAAGCGGGAGTGGAGATACGCAGTATTTT	CACESGSGDTQYF
TRBV6-1	TRBJ2-1	.	.	TGTGCCAGCAGTGGGTATTTGGACTCCTACTCCTACAATGAGCAGTTCTTC	CASSGYLDSYSYNEQFF
TRBV7-6	TRBJ2-3	.	.	TGTGCCAGCAGCCCCGAGCCGGGAAGAACAGATACGCAGTATTTT	CASSPEPGRTDTQYF
TRBV5-6	TRBJ2-1	.	.	TGTGCCAGCAGCCCAACCGCAACTCCCCTCTACAATGAGCAGTTCTTC	CASSPTATPLYNEQFF
TRBV11-2	TRBJ2-2	TRBD2	.	TGTGCCAGCAGCTTATCGACTAGCGGGAAACTTCACACCGGGGAGCTGTTTTTT	CASSLSTSGKLHTGELFF
TRBV7-9	TRBJ1-2	TRBD1	.	TGTGCCAGCAGCTTAGCGACAGCCAGGGGGCCCTTCGACTATGGCTACACCTTC	CASSLATARGPFDYGYTF
TRBV2	TRBJ2-1	TRBD2	few	TGTGCCAGCAGTATCGGACTAGCGGAAAATGAGCAGTTCTTC	CASSIGLAENEQFF